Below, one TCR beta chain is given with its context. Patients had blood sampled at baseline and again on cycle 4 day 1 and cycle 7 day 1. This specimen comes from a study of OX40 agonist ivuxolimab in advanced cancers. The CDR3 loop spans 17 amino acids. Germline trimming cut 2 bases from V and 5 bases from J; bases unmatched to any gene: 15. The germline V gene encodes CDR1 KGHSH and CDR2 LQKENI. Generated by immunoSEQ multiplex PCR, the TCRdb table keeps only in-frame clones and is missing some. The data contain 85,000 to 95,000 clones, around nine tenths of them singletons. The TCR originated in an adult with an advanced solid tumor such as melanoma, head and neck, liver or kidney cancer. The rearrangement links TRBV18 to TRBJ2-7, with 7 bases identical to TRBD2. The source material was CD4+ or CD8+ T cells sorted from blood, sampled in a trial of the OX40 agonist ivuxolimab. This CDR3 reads CASSPGGTTRRSHEQYF. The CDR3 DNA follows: TGTGCCAGCTCACCAGGGGGGACTACACGTCGGTCCCACGAGCAGTACTTC. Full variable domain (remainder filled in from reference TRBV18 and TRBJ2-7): NAGVMQNPRHLVRRRGQEARLRCSPMKGHSHVYWYRQLPEEGLKFMVYLQKENIIDESGMPKERFSAEFPKEGPSILRIQQVVRGDSAAYFCASSPGGTTRRSHEQYFGPGTRLTVT.